The 5 T cell receptor beta chains presented below share a single source sample, sequenced in a study of cytomegalovirus exposure and HLA in healthy donors. Both 60 Vbeta primers and 13 Jbeta primers went into the PCR. Libraries were prepared by immunoSEQ multiplex PCR; TCRdb keeps only in-frame clonotypes and omits some of them. The sample yields approximately 150,000 clones, roughly 85% seen once. The material sequenced was PBMCs. These receptors were collected from a male donor in good health and CMV-seronegative.

The chain uses TRBV2 and TRBJ2-7, with D perhaps TRBD1 (5 bases). This CDR3 has 14 residues. V lost 5 bases, J lost 3 bases, and 14 bases lay in between. CDR1 is SNHLY and CDR2 is FYNNEI in the germline V gene. In DNA form, the CDR3 reads TGTGCCAGCAGTTTGTCTCAGGGCCTCTACGAGCAGTACTTC. Translated, it gives CASSLSQGLYEQYF.

This clone was detected only a few times. This chain's CDR3 is CASSDRGSYNEQFF. The DNA of the CDR3 is TGTGCCAGCAGTGACAGGGGCTCCTACAATGAGCAGTTCTTC. The genes are TRBV6-5 and TRBJ2-1, with 8 bases that match TRBD1. The CDR3 is made up of 14 amino acids. V trimming: 5 bases; J trimming: 0 bases; junction bases outside the gene matches: 0. CDR1 is MNHEY and CDR2 is SVGAGI in the germline V gene.

The chain has TRBV4-3 and TRBJ1-2; 7 bases are a match to TRBD1. The germline gives CDR1 LGHNA, CDR2 YSLEER. The CDR3 sequence is 14 residues long. J gave up 4 bases and V 2 bases, and 4 bases lay outside the gene matches. The CDR3 region has the DNA TGCGCCAGCAGCCAAACCGGGACAGCCTATGGCTACACCTTC. Translated: CASSQTGTAYGYTF.

This chain links TRBV19 with TRBJ1-2; no definite D call. This CDR3 has 15 residues. The V gene lost 7 bases and the J gene lost 0 bases, with 15 bases spanning the gap. Germline lookup yields CDR1 LNHDA and CDR2 SQIVND (reference sequence). CDR3 sequence reads: CASTIDSNTNYGYTF. CDR3 coding DNA: TGTGCCAGTACCATAGATTCGAACACTAACTATGGCTACACCTTC.

The chain combines TRBV28 with TRBJ2-5; D gene uncertain. Germline CDR1 MDHEN, CDR2 SYDVKM. The CDR3 has 17 residues. Deletions cut 7 bases from V and 1 base from J, with 22 bases between. The CDR3 loop is CASTQYAGSEIQETQYF. The CDR3 DNA sequence: TGTGCCAGCACCCAATATGCTGGCAGTGAAATCCAAGAGACCCAGTACTTC.